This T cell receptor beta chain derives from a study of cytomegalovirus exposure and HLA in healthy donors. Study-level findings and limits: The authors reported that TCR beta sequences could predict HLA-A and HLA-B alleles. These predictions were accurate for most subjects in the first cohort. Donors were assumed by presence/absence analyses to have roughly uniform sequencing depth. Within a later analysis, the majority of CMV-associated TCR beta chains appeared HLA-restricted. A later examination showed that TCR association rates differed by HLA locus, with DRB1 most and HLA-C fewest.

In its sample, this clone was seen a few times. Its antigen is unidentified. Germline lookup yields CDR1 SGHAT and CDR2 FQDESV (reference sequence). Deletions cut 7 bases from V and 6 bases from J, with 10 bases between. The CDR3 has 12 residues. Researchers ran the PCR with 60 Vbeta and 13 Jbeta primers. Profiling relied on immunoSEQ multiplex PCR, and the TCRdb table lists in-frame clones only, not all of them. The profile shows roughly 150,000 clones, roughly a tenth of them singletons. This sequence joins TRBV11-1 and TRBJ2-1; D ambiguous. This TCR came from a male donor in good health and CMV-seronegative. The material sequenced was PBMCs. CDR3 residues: CASTPISNEQFF. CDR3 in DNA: TGTGCCAGCACCCCTATATCCAATGAGCAGTTCTTC.